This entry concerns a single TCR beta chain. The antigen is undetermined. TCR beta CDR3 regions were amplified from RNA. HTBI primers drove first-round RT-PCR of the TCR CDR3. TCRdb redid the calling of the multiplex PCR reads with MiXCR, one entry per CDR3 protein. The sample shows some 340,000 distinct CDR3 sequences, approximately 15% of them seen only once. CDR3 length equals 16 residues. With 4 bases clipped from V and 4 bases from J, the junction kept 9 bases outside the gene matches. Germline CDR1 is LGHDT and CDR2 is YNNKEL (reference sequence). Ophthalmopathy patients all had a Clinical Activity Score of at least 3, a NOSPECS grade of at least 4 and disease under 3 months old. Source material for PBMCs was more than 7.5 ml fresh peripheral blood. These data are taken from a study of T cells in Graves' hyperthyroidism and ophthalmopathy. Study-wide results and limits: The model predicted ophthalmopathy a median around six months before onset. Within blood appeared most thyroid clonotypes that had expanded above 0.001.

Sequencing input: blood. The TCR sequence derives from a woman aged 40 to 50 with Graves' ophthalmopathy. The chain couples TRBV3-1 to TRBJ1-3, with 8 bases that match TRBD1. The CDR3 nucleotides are TGTGCCAGCAGCCGAGCGCAGGGGGCGAAGGGAAACACCATATATTTT. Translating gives CASSRAQGAKGNTIYF.